Listed here are 23 T cell receptor beta chains from one sample, sequenced in a study of blood T cell repertoires in COVID-19. Assay used: immunoSEQ multiplex PCR; TCRdb lists only in-frame clones, some missing. Altogether about 260,000 clones are present, roughly nine tenths being singletons, with the ten largest covering roughly 9.8%. The sample comprised peripheral blood. The receptors were sampled from a man aged 35 to 55 who had recovered from COVID-19.

This chain's CDR3 is CASTKDITPSTQYF. In DNA, the CDR3 is TGTGCCAGCACCAAAGACATAACGCCGAGTACGCAGTATTTT. This rearrangement joins TRBV11-2 to TRBJ2-3; D gene unclear. V dropped 7 bases and J dropped 8 bases, with 19 bases sitting between them. This CDR3 is built from 14 residues. Germline V lookup: CDR1 SGHAT, CDR2 FQNNGV.

The gene calls are TRBV19 and TRBJ2-3; 7 bases map to TRBD2. The germline CDR1 and CDR2 sequences are LNHDA and SQIVND (reference sequence). This CDR3 has 16 residues. The J segment lost 2 bases and the V segment lost 7 bases, leaving 12 bases of the junction unmatched. CDR3 residues: CASNSPPGLNTDTQYF. The CDR3 DNA sequence: TGTGCCAGTAATTCTCCCCCGGGACTAAACACAGATACGCAGTATTTT.

The chain carries TRBV28 and TRBJ1-2; D may be TRBD1 (5 bases). CDR1 and CDR2 (germline): MDHEN, SYDVKM. Trimming took 5 bases from V and 4 from J, leaving 14 bases between them. The length of the CDR3 is 14 residues. The CDR3: CASSPHPQGYGYTF. The CDR3 region has the DNA TGTGCCAGCAGTCCACATCCCCAGGGCTATGGCTACACCTTC.

The chain has TRBV7-9 and TRBJ2-7, with D possibly being TRBD2 (5 bases). V was clipped by 5 bases and J by 5 bases, with 10 bases between them. This CDR3 has 12 residues. Germline lookup yields CDR1 SEHNR and CDR2 FQNEAQ (reference sequence). The CDR3, as DNA: TGTGCCAGCAGCGGACTGGCGGACGAGCAGTACTTC. Translated: CASSGLADEQYF. Drawing the rest from reference TRBV7-9 and TRBJ2-7, the complete variable domain is DTGVSQNPRHKITKRGQNVTFRCDPISEHNRLYWYRQTLGQGPEFLTYFQNEAQLEKSRLLSDRFSAERPKGSFSTLEIQRTEQGDSAMYLCASSGLADEQYFGPGTRLTVT.

This sequence joins TRBV6-2 or TRBV6-3 and TRBJ2-2, with 7 bases fitting TRBD2. The CDR3 spans 15 residues. CDR1 is MNHEY and CDR2 is SVGEGT in the germline V gene. The V segment lost 2 bases and the J segment 0 bases; nucleotides outside the gene matches: 0. The DNA for the CDR3 is TGTGCCAGCAGTTACCTAGCGGCGAACACCGGGGAGCTGTTTTTT. This translates into CASSYLAANTGELFF.

This clone appeared once. This chain uses TRBV20-1 with TRBJ1-1, with D possibly TRBD1 on 6 matching bases. In germline, CDR1 is DFQATT, CDR2 SNEGSKA (reference sequence). The CDR3 has 14 amino acids. V lost 3 bases and J 3 bases, leaving 14 bases between the germline ends. CDR3 loop: CSASQQDSHTEAFF. The CDR3 DNA sequence: TGCAGTGCTAGTCAACAGGACAGTCACACTGAAGCTTTCTTT.

The rearrangement uses TRBV9 and TRBJ2-3, with D perhaps TRBD2 (5 bases). Germline CDR1 reads SGDLS; CDR2 reads YYNGEE. The CDR3 has 15 residues. Trimming pared 0 bases from V and 4 bases from J, leaving 12 bases between. CDR3 in amino acids: CASSVAAGGADTQYF. The CDR3 bases are TGTGCCAGCAGCGTAGCGGCGGGCGGTGCAGATACGCAGTATTTT.

V is TRBV19 and J is TRBJ2-1, with a tentative D call TRBD1 (5 bases). The CDR3 length is 11 residues. CDR1 and CDR2 from the germline V gene are LNHDA and SQIVND (reference sequence). The V and J ends lost 6 bases and 10 bases respectively, with 10 bases between them. CDR3 in DNA: TGTGCCAGTAGCCTTCGACAGGAGCAGTTCTTC. Its translation is CASSLRQEQFF.

This clone was counted between two and nine times. The chain uses TRBV5-1 and TRBJ1-3, with D possibly being TRBD1 (5 bases). Germline V gives CDR1 SGHRS, CDR2 YFSETQ. V was cut by 0 bases and J by 2 bases, with 9 bases left in between. The CDR3 is made up of 15 amino acids. The CDR3 coding sequence is TGCGCCAGCAGCTTGGCGTTAGGGGCTGGAAACACCATATATTTT. Its translation: CASSLALGAGNTIYF.

J is TRBJ2-3 and V is TRBV12-5, with 9 bases fitting TRBD1. V lost 3 bases, J lost 2 bases, and 15 bases stayed unmatched. Per germline, CDR1 LGHNT and CDR2 FRNRAP. The CDR3 length is 19 residues. The DNA of the CDR3 is TGTGCTAGTGGTTTTACCCCCTCCGGACAGGGGAGGCCCACAGATACGCAGTATTTT. This codes for CASGFTPSGQGRPTDTQYF.

The chain couples TRBV7-5 to TRBJ2-1; the table's D call TRBD2 went unverified against the DNA. TRBV7-5 is recorded as a pseudogene. The length of the CDR3 is 17 residues. Written as DNA, the CDR3 is TGTGCCAGAAGCTTAGGGCGTCAGGACTCAGAGGCAAGTGAGCAGTTCTTC. Translated: CARSLGRQDSEASEQFF.

This clone was seen only a few times. The rearrangement links TRBV5-6 to TRBJ2-1; possibly TRBD2 for D (6 bases). CDR3 length equals 17 residues. Trimming stripped 4 bases from V and 4 bases from J, with 21 bases between. Germline values: CDR1 SGHDT, CDR2 YYEEEE. DNA of the CDR3: TGTGCCAGCAGCAAAAACGTTTACGGGAGCGGTTACAATGAGCAGTTCTTC. This translates into CASSKNVYGSGYNEQFF.

The rearrangement joins TRBV6-2 or TRBV6-3 to TRBJ2-5; weak D call: TRBD2 (6 bases). This CDR3 comprises 14 residues. V shed 5 bases and J shed 0 bases, with 10 bases lying between them. Germline lookup yields CDR1 MNHEY and CDR2 SVGEGT. The CDR3 loop is CASSLALHQETQYF. In DNA form, the CDR3 reads TGTGCCAGCAGTCTAGCGCTGCACCAAGAGACCCAGTACTTC.

This chain connects TRBV5-1 to TRBJ2-5, with D maybe TRBD2 (6 bases). Germline V gives CDR1 SGHRS, CDR2 YFSETQ. V lost 4 bases and J 4 bases, leaving 17 bases between the germline ends. The CDR3 runs to 15 residues. In nucleotides, the CDR3 is TGCGCCAGCAGCCTGGGGACTTCGGGGGTAGAGACCCAGTACTTC. Translated: CASSLGTSGVETQYF.

The J gene is TRBJ1-5, the V gene TRBV5-8; D may be TRBD1 (5 bases). Trimming shortened V by 5 bases and J by 5 bases, and 14 bases separated the two germline ends. Per germline, CDR1 SGHTS and CDR2 YDEGEE. This CDR3 is 14 amino acids long. This chain's CDR3 is CASSPGLRDQPQHF. For the CDR3, the DNA is TGTGCCAGCAGTCCAGGGTTAAGGGATCAGCCCCAGCATTTT.

The chain combines TRBV7-2 with TRBJ2-3, with D perhaps matching TRBD2 (6 bases). This CDR3 has 13 amino acids. Germline CDR1 SGHTA, CDR2 FQGNSA. Trimming took 5 bases from V and 3 from J, leaving 9 bases between them. CDR3 coding DNA: TGTGCCAGCAGCCGCCTAGCGACAGATACGCAGTATTTT. It yields the protein CASSRLATDTQYF. Full variable domain (missing parts from reference TRBV7-2 and TRBJ2-3): GAGVSQSPSNKVTEKGKDVELRCDPISGHTALYWYRQSLGQGLEFLIYFQGNSAPDKSGLPSDRFSAERTGGSVSTLTIQRTQQEDSAVYLCASSRLATDTQYFGPGTRLTVL.

The chain recombines TRBV30 with TRBJ1-1; 8 bases align to TRBD1. With V trimmed by 3 bases and J by 4 bases, 4 bases remained unmatched. The germline V gene encodes CDR1 GTSNPN and CDR2 SVGIG (reference sequence). The CDR3 length is 13 residues. The CDR3 DNA reads as TGTGCCTGGAGGGCAGACAGGGGCACTGAAGCTTTCTTT. Translated: CAWRADRGTEAFF.

This CDR3 reads CASSQEARSSPLHF. In DNA, the CDR3 is TGTGCCAGCAGCCAAGAAGCTCGGAGTTCACCCCTCCACTTT. This chain uses TRBV3-1 (or the pseudogene TRBV3-2) with TRBJ1-6; the D is unclear. This CDR3 comprises 14 residues. Germline V gene lookup returns CDR1 LGHDT and CDR2 YNNKEL (reference sequence). The V and J ends lost 0 bases and 9 bases respectively, with 9 bases between them.

The rearrangement links TRBV2 to TRBJ2-1, with 9 bases fitting TRBD2. CDR3 length: 14 amino acids. Germline assignment: CDR1 SNHLY and CDR2 FYNNEI. V lost 2 bases and J lost 13; bases outside the gene matches: 9. This CDR3 is CASSESSGATIQFF. The CDR3 DNA sequence: TGTGCCAGCAGTGAATCTAGCGGGGCCACCATACAGTTCTTC.

The V gene is TRBV27, the J gene TRBJ1-6, with no clear D. Germline CDR1 and CDR2: MNHEY and SMNVEV (reference sequence). The length of the CDR3 is 12 residues. Deletions cut 6 bases from V and 9 bases from J, with 9 bases between. CDR3 residues: CASRGLFSPLHF. Here the CDR3 DNA reads TGTGCCAGCAGGGGCCTATTTTCACCCCTCCACTTT.

This clone was seen more than once but under ten times. The CDR3 sequence: CASSQDPGFSQPQHF. The CDR3 DNA reads TGTGCCAGCAGCCAAGATCCGGGTTTCAGTCAGCCCCAGCATTTT. The rearrangement links TRBV4-2 to TRBJ1-5, with no clear D. Germline CDR1 is LGHNA and CDR2 is YNFKEQ. The CDR3 has 15 residues. V was pared by 0 bases and J by 6 bases, with 12 bases between.

The chain links TRBV11-2 to TRBJ2-2; 11 nucleotides line up with TRBD1. CDR1 and CDR2 from the germline V gene are SGHAT and FQNNGV. The CDR3 covers 15 residues. The J segment lost 7 bases and the V segment lost 4 bases, leaving 5 bases of the junction unmatched. CDR3 region: CASSSSGTGGGELFF. The CDR3 DNA reads as TGTGCCAGCAGCTCTTCTGGGACAGGGGGCGGGGAGCTGTTTTTT.

V and J are TRBV21-1 and TRBJ1-4; the table's TRBD1 call for D was not verified on the DNA. TRBV21-1 is noted as a pseudogene. The CDR3 totals 19 residues. The CDR3 DNA sequence: TGTGCCAGCAGAAATCAAGTAACGGACAGGTTTAAGACTAATGAAAAACTGTTTTTT. Protein sequence: CASRNQVTDRFKTNEKLFF.